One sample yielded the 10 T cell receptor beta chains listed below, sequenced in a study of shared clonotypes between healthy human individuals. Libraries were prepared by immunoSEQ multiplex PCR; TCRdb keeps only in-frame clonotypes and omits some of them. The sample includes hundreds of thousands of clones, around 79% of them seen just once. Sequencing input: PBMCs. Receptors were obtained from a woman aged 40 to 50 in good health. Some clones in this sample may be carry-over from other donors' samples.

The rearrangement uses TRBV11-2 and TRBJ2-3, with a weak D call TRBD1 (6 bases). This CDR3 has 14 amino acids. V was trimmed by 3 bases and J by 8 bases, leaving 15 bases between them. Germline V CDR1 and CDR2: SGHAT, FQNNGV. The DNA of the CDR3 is TGTGCCAGCAGCTTCGGGACAACTGAGGGTACGCAGTATTTT. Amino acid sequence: CASSFGTTEGTQYF.

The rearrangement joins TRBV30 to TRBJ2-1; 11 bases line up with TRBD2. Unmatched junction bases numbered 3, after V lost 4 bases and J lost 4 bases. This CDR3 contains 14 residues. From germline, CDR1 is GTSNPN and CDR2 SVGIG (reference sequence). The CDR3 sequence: CAWIAGGIYNEQFF. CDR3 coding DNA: TGTGCCTGGATAGCGGGAGGGATTTACAATGAGCAGTTCTTC.

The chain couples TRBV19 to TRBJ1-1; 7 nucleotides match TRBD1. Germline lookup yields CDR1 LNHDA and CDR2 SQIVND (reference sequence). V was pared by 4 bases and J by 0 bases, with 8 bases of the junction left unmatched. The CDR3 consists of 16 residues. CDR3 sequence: CASSTQTGVLNTEAFF. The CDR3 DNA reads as TGTGCCAGTAGTACCCAAACAGGGGTTTTGAACACTGAAGCTTTCTTT.

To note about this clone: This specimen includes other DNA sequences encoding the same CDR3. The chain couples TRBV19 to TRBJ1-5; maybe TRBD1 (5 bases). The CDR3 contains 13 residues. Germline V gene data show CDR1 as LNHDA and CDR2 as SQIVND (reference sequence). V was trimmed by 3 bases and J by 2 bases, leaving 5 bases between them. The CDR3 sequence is CASSMGGNQPQHF. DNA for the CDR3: TGTGCCAGTAGTATGGGGGGCAATCAGCCCCAGCATTTT.

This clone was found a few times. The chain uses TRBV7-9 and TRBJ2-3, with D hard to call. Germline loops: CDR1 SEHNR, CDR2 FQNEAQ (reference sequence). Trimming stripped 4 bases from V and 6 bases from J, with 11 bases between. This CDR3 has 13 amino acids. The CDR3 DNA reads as TGTGCCAGCAGCTCATCCGCGAGGGATACGCAGTATTTT. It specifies CASSSSARDTQYF.

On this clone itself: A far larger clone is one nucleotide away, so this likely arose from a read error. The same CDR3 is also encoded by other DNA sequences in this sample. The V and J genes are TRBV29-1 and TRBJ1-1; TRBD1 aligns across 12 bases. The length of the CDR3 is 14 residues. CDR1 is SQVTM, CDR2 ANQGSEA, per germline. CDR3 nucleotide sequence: TGCAGCGTCTCCTTCGGGACAGGGGGCACTGAAGCCTTCTTT. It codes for CSVSFGTGGTEAFF.

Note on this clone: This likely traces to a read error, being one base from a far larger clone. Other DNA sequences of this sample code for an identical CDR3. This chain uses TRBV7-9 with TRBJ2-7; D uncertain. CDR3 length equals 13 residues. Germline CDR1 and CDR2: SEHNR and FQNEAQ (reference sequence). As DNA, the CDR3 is TGTGCCAGCAGCTCCCGAGGACCCTACGAGCAGTACTTT. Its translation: CASSSRGPYEQYF.

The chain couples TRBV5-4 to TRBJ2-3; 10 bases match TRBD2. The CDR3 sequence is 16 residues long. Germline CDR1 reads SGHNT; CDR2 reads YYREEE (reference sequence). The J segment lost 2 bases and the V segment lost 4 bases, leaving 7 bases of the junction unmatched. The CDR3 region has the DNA TGTGCCAGCAGCAACGGACTAGCGGATACCACAGATACGCAGTATTTT. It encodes CASSNGLADTTDTQYF.

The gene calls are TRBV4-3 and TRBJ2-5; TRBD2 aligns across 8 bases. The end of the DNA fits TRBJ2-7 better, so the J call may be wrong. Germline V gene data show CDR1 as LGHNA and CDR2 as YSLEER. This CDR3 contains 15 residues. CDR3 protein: CASSQSPGGAYEQYF. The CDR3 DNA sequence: TGCGCCAGCAGCCAATCACCCGGGGGGGCCTACGAGCAGTACTTC.

The CDR3 nucleotides read TGTGCCAGCAGCCAAGACGGCACTAGCGGGAGAACAGATACGCAGTATTTT. It specifies CASSQDGTSGRTDTQYF. This rearrangement joins TRBV4-2 to TRBJ2-3; 11 positions match TRBD2. The germline V gene has CDR1 LGHNA and CDR2 YNFKEQ. Trimming cost V 0 bases and J 3 bases; bases outside gene matches: 5. The CDR3 sequence is 17 residues long.